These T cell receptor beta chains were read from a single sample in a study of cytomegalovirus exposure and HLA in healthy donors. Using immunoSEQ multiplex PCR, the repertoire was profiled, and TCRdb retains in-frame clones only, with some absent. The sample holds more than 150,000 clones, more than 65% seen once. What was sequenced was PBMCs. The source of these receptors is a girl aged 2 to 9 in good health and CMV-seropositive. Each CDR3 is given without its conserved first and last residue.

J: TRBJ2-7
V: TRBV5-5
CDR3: ASSLTGSYEQY

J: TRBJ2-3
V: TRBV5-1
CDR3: ASSLGDSTDTQY

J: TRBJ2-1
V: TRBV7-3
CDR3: ASSLGPLGDEQF

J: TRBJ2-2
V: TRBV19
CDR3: ASTTGGSGRGELF

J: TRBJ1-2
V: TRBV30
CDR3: AWSPIDREHYGYT

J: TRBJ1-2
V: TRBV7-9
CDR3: ASSPGGTPNYGYT

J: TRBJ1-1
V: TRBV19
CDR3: ASSRGPNTEAF

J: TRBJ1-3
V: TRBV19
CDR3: ASSTGGFGNTIY

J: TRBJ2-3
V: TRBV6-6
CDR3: ASTGAGSTDTQY

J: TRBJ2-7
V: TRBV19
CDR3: ASSIRHGSYEQY

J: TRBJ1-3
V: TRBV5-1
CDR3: ASSSTGTNSGNTIY

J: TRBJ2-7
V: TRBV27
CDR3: ASSPGTFNEQY

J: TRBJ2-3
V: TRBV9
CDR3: ASSVVQGADTQY

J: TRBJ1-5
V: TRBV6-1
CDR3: ASSPQGSNQPQH

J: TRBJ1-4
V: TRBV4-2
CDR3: ASSQEGQLPTANEKLF

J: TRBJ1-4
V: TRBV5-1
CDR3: ASSPGQGGTLTNEKLF

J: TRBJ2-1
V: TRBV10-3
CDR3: AISGGLEHHNEQF

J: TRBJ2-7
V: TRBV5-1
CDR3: ASRKVGGGGYEQY

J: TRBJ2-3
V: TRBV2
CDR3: ASSEATSADTQY

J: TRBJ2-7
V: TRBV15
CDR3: ATSRDPTLAGGPNEQY

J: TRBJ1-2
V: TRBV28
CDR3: ASSFIPGGYT

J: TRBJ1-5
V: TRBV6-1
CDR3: ASSDWRTGARWPQH

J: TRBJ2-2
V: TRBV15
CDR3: ATSRARDTGELF

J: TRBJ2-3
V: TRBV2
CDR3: ASRGDSRPDTQY

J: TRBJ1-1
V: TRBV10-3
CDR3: AISGQGIRTEAF

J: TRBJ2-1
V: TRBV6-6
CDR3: ASSSLAGGVNEQF

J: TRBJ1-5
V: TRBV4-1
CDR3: ASSQEGSRRNQPQH

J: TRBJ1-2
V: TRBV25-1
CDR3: ASSESLDYLYGYT

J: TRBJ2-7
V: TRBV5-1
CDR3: ASSPRQVRHEQY

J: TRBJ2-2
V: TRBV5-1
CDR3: ASSLAESWPGELF

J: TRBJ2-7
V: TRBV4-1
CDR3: ASSRVAGGPPYEQY